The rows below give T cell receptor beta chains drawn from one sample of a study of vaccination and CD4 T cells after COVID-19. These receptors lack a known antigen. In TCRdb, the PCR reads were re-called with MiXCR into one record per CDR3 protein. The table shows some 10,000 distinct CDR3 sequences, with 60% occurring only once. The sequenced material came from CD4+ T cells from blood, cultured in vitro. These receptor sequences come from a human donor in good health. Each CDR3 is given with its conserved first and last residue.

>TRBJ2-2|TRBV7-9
CASRQDRENGELFF
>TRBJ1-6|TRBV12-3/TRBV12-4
CASSLPLSPLHF
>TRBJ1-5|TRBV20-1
CSASQTSNNQPQHF
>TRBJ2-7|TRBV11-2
CASSLDRAPTYEQYF
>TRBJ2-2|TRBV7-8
CASRKTAGLGRTQRETGELFF
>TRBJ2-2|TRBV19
CASSIRRGQNTGELFF
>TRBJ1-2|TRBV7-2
CASSLLQRSYGYTF
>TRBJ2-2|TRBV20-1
CSAKPAGGPFAGELFF
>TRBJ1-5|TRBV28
CASSLLTVNNQPQHF
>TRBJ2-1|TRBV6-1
CASSDPFTATAYNEQFF
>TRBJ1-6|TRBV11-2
CASSPGTANSPLHF
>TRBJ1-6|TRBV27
CASSPLAGTNNSPLHF
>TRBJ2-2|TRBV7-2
CASRSASGGAHGELFF
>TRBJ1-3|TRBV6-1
CASSPLSGNTIYF
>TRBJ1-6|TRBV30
CACNVGGEPLHF
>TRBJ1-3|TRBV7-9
CASSQAGGKNTIYF
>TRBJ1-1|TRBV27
CASSLLVGQNTEAFF
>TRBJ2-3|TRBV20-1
CSAPSKLGRGDTQYF
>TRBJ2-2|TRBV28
CASSGPNTGELFF
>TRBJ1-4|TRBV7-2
CASSLDRGLEKLFF
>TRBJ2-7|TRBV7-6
CASSLAPLSYEQYF
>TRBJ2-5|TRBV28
CASSSPSRGAGAETQYF
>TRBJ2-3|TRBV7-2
CASSPEPYTDTQYF
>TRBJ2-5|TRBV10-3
CAISDTSGIAETQYF
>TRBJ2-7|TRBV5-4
CASSLDARVGEQYF
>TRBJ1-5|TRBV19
CASSIGGGISNQPQHF